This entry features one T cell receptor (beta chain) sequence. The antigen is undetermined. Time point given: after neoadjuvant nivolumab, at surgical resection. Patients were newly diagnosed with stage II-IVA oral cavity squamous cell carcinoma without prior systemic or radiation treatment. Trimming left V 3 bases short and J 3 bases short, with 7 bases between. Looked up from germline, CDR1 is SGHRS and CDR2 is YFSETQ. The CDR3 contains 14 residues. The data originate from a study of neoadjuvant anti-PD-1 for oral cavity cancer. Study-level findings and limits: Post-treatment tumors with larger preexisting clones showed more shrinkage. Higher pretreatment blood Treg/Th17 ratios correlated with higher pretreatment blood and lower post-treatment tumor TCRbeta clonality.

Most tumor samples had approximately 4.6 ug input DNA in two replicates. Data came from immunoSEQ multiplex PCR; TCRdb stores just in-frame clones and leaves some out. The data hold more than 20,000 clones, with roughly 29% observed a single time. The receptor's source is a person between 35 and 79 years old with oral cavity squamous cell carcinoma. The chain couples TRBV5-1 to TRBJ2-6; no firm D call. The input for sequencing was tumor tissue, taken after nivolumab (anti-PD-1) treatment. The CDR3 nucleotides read TGCGCCAGCAGCTCCCCTCGTGGGGCCAACGTCCTGACTTTC. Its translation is CASSSPRGANVLTF.